A selection of T cell receptor beta chains follows, all from one sample in a study of cytomegalovirus exposure and HLA in healthy donors. Sequencing used immunoSEQ multiplex PCR; TCRdb keeps in-frame clones, though not all of them. The sample includes 100,000 to 150,000 clones, 10% to 13% of them seen just once. The sample was PBMCs. These receptors were taken from a woman younger than 35 in good health and CMV-seropositive. Each CDR3 is given with its conserved first and last residue. D genes are given only for firm matches. The size of a clone is reported for some rows only, either as once, few or many, or as a class for expanded clones.

length | size | J | D | V | DNA | CDR3
15 | few | TRBJ1-1 | NA | TRBV4-1 | TGCGCCAGCAGCCAATTCGTGCGCGGGGACACTGAAGCTTTCTTT | CASSQFVRGDTEAFF
15 | NA | TRBJ2-7 | TRBD2 | TRBV7-2 | TGTGCCAGCAGCTTAGTAGGGCTAGCGGTTTACGAGCAGTACTTC | CASSLVGLAVYEQYF
14 | NA | TRBJ1-5 | NA | TRBV30 | TGTGCCATGACCGGAGGAGGGAGCAATCAGCCCCAGCATTTT | CAMTGGGSNQPQHF
12 | NA | TRBJ2-6 | TRBD2 | TRBV6-6 | TGTGCCGGGGGGGCTGGGGCCAACGTCCTGACTTTC | CAGGAGANVLTF
17 | few | TRBJ2-1 | NA | TRBV19 | TGTGCCAGTAGTATCAGGGCAACAGGGTCTCTCTACAATGAGCAGTTCTTC | CASSIRATGSLYNEQFF
14 | few | TRBJ1-5 | NA | TRBV28 | TGTGCCAGCAGTTTTTCCGGGATAGGCCAGCCCCAGCATTTT | CASSFSGIGQPQHF
12 | few | TRBJ1-2 | NA | TRBV28 | TGTGCCAGCTGGGGGGGGCCCTATGGCTACACCTTC | CASWGGPYGYTF
13 | few | TRBJ2-3 | NA | TRBV2 | TGTGCCAGCAGTGGCCCAGACACAGATACGCAGTATTTT | CASSGPDTDTQYF
11 | NA | TRBJ2-7 | NA | TRBV2 | TGTGCCAGCAAGGAGGGGTACGAGCAGTACTTC | CASKEGYEQYF
14 | NA | TRBJ2-7 | NA | TRBV10-2 | TGCGCCAGCAGTGTGGACAGAGGAGCCTACGAGCAGTACTTC | CASSVDRGAYEQYF
12 | NA | TRBJ1-4 | NA | TRBV28 | TGTGCCAGTCGGGGTCCGAATGAAAAACTGTTTTTT | CASRGPNEKLFF
15 | NA | TRBJ2-7 | TRBD2 | TRBV6-6 | TGTGCCAGCAGTTTACAGCGGACTAGGTCCTACGAGCAGTACTTC | CASSLQRTRSYEQYF
15 | NA | TRBJ2-7 | NA | TRBV7-9 | TGTGCCAGCAGCTCCACCCCGCGCAGGGAAGACGAGCAGTACTTC | CASSSTPRREDEQYF
16 | NA | TRBJ2-1 | TRBD2 | TRBV7-8 | TGTGCCAGCAGCCCCGACCCGGGACTAGCGGGAGATGAGCAGTTCTTC | CASSPDPGLAGDEQFF
12 | few | TRBJ1-3 | NA | TRBV10-2 | TGCGCCACCCAGACTAGTTCGAACACCATATATTTT | CATQTSSNTIYF
14 | few | TRBJ1-2 | TRBD1 | TRBV4-1 | TGCGCCAGCAGCCATACAGGGGGCGGGAGGGGCTACACCTTC | CASSHTGGGRGYTF
16 | NA | TRBJ2-5 | TRBD2 | TRBV5-1 | TGCGCCAGCAGCCAGCCAGCGGGAGGGCTCCAAGAGACCCAGTACTTC | CASSQPAGGLQETQYF
16 | few | TRBJ2-2 | TRBD1 | TRBV7-9 | TGTGCCAGCAGCTATTCCGGGACAGAATACACCGGGGAGCTGTTTTTT | CASSYSGTEYTGELFF
12 | NA | TRBJ1-1 | NA | TRBV5-1 | TGCGCCAGCGGCCAGGGGAACACTGAAGCTTTCTTT | CASGQGNTEAFF
16 | few | TRBJ2-2 | TRBD2 | TRBV9 | TGTGCCAGCAGCGTAGGAACTAGCGGGAACACCGGGGAGCTGTTTTTT | CASSVGTSGNTGELFF
16 | few | TRBJ2-5 | TRBD2 | TRBV25-1 | TGTGCCAGCAGTGAATTTGGCGGGAGGGCCGGAGAGACCCAGTACTTC | CASSEFGGRAGETQYF
14 | NA | TRBJ1-5 | TRBD1 | TRBV6-5 | TGTGCCAGCAGTATCGGACAGGAGAATCAGCCCCAGCATTTT | CASSIGQENQPQHF
16 | NA | TRBJ2-1 | TRBD1 | TRBV6-5 | TGTGCCAGCAGTTTTTTTGGACAGGGTTTAATCAATGAGCAGTTCTTC | CASSFFGQGLINEQFF
11 | few | TRBJ1-2 | TRBD1 | TRBV6-5 | TGTGCCAGCAGTGCAGGGGGAGGCTACACCTTC | CASSAGGGYTF
12 | few | TRBJ1-1 | NA | TRBV6-5 | TGTGCCAGCGGCAGGTCGAACACTGAAGCTTTCTTT | CASGRSNTEAFF
14 | NA | TRBJ1-1 | NA | TRBV6-1 | TGTGCCAGCAGTCATGGTACGGGGTCCACTGAAGCTTTCTTT | CASSHGTGSTEAFF
14 | few | TRBJ1-4 | TRBD1 | TRBV27 | TGTGCCAGCAGTTTAGACAGGGGGGGCGAAAAACTGTTTTTT | CASSLDRGGEKLFF
14 | NA | TRBJ2-5 | TRBD2 | TRBV6-5 | TGTGCCAGCAGCACCGGGACTACCGGGGAGACCCAGTACTTC | CASSTGTTGETQYF
16 | few | TRBJ1-3 | NA | TRBV15 | TGTGCCACCAGCAGAGGGTCGGGGGGCTCTGGAAACACCATATATTTT | CATSRGSGGSGNTIYF
18 | NA | TRBJ2-7 | TRBD2 | TRBV11-3 | TGTGCCAGCAGCTTAGACCAAATGGGACTAGCGGGGGGCTACGAGCAGTACTTC | CASSLDQMGLAGGYEQYF
17 | NA | TRBJ2-7 | TRBD2 | TRBV5-1 | TGCGCCAGCAGCTCCGGGACTAGCGGGAGGTACACCTACGAGCAGTACTTC | CASSSGTSGRYTYEQYF
15 | NA | TRBJ2-5 | TRBD2 | TRBV7-7 | TGTGCTAGCAGCTTAGGGACTAGCGGAGGAGAGACCCAGTACTTC | CASSLGTSGGETQYF
15 | few | TRBJ2-1 | TRBD2 | TRBV5-4 | TGTGCCAGCAGCTTCCTTAGCGGGAGTATAGATGAGCAGTTCTTC | CASSFLSGSIDEQFF
15 | few | TRBJ1-5 | NA | TRBV10-2 | TGCGCCAGCAGTGAGCAGGGGAATGGAAATCAGCCCCAGCATTTT | CASSEQGNGNQPQHF
16 | NA | TRBJ1-6 | NA | TRBV25-1 | TGTGCCAGCAGAGAATCCCTACGCTCCTATAATTCACCCCTCCACTTT | CASRESLRSYNSPLHF
13 | few | TRBJ2-7 | TRBD2 | TRBV7-2 | TGTGCCAGCAGCAAAGGACTAGCGGGAGAGGAGTACTTC | CASSKGLAGEEYF
15 | NA | TRBJ2-1 | TRBD2 | TRBV27 | TGTGCCAGCAGTCCTTTGGGGACTAGCGAGAATGAGCAGTTCTTC | CASSPLGTSENEQFF
13 | few | TRBJ1-5 | NA | TRBV19 | TGTGCCAGTGCGGACACGAGCAATCAGCCCCAGCATTTT | CASADTSNQPQHF
14 | NA | TRBJ2-7 | NA | TRBV10-3 | TGTGCCATCAGTGAGTCGGACAGTTCCTACGAGCAGTACTTC | CAISESDSSYEQYF
16 | few | TRBJ2-3 | NA | TRBV11-1 | TGTGCCAGCAGCTTAGCGTCCGGGATGAACACAGATACGCAGTATTTT | CASSLASGMNTDTQYF
15 | few | TRBJ2-1 | TRBD1 | TRBV4-1 | TGCGCCAGCAGCCAATTCCCGGGACAGAACAATGAGCAGTTCTTC | CASSQFPGQNNEQFF
13 | NA | TRBJ1-2 | NA | TRBV2 | TGTGCCAGCAGCAGTGTTGACAGTTATGGCTACACCTTC | CASSSVDSYGYTF
15 | NA | TRBJ2-3 | TRBD1 | TRBV30 | TGTGCCTGGAGTGTAAGGACAGGGAAAACAGATACGCAGTATTTT | CAWSVRTGKTDTQYF
16 | NA | TRBJ2-2 | NA | TRBV5-1 | TGCGCCAGCAGCTTGGCCGTAGTCAGGGGCACCGGGGAGCTGTTTTTT | CASSLAVVRGTGELFF
16 | NA | TRBJ1-5 | NA | TRBV6-1 | TGTGCCAGCAGTGGGCCGCAGGGACTTGGCAATCAGCCCCAGCATTTT | CASSGPQGLGNQPQHF
15 | NA | TRBJ2-7 | NA | TRBV4-2 | TGTGCCAGCAGCCAAACAACTAACAGGAACTACGAGCAGTACTTC | CASSQTTNRNYEQYF
14 | NA | TRBJ1-1 | NA | TRBV30 | TGTGCCTGGAGTGGCGCACAGGGGAACACTGAAGCTTTCTTT | CAWSGAQGNTEAFF
12 | few | TRBJ2-1 | TRBD1 | TRBV11-1 | TGTGCCAGCAGCCGACAGGGGTTTGAGCAGTTCTTC | CASSRQGFEQFF
12 | few | TRBJ2-1 | NA | TRBV7-2 | TGTGCCAGCAGCTTAGAACAGGGTGAGCAGTTCTTC | CASSLEQGEQFF
14 | NA | TRBJ1-1 | NA | TRBV6-1 | TGTGCCAGCAGTGTTCACGGGGTGAACACTGAAGCTTTCTTT | CASSVHGVNTEAFF
18 | NA | TRBJ2-2 | TRBD1 | TRBV7-9 | TGTGCCAGCAGCCCACTCTTATCCGGGACAGTAAACACCGGGGAGCTGTTTTTT | CASSPLLSGTVNTGELFF
12 | few | TRBJ2-1 | TRBD2 | TRBV2 | TGTGCCAGCAGCTCGGGGGGATATGAGCAGTTCTTC | CASSSGGYEQFF
15 | few | TRBJ2-5 | TRBD2 | TRBV18 | TGTGCCAGCTCACCAAGGAGCGGGAGTGCGGAGACCCAGTACTTC | CASSPRSGSAETQYF
13 | NA | TRBJ2-1 | NA | TRBV2 | TGTGCCAGCAGTAAACTTACCGTTAGTGAGCAGTTCTTC | CASSKLTVSEQFF
16 | few | TRBJ1-1 | TRBD1 | TRBV5-1 | TGCGCCAGCAGTATCAGATCGGCAGGGGGAAACACTGAAGCTTTCTTT | CASSIRSAGGNTEAFF